This section outlines one TCR beta chain sequence together with its context. These data originate in a study of CXCR3-negative and CXCR3-positive naive CD8 T cells. On the study more broadly: Every library held about 1.5 +/- 0.3 million TRB reads, and the total came to around 130 million.

UMI-labeled TRB cDNA libraries were prepared by 5' RACE. TCRdb reprocessed the 5' RACE reads and keeps a single row for each CDR3 protein, giving no DNA. The sample has under 55,000 distinct CDR3 sequences, and its top ten clones hold roughly 10%. CDR3 length: 15 residues. Per germline, CDR1 SGHTA and CDR2 FQGTGA. V and J are TRBV7-3 and TRBJ1-1; TCRdb names TRBD1, which stays unverified in the absence of DNA. Material for sequencing was memory CD8+ T cells from blood. The sequence was collected from a human donor in good health. Some clones in this sample may be carry-over from other donors' samples. Here the CDR3 reads CASSLLGQSNTEAFF.